This T cell receptor beta chain was captured in a study of technical replicates of blood from a few donors. The data were produced by immunoSEQ multiplex PCR, yet TCRdb's version contains in-frame clones alone and is incomplete. The repertoire holds tens of thousands of clones, with approximately 94% as singletons. What was sequenced was T cells isolated from PBMCs. The sequence came from a human donor in good health.

CDR3 sequence: CASGGATRTKLFF. The CDR3 nucleotides read TGTGCCAGCGGGGGCGCCACTCGAACAAAACTGTTTTTT. This rearrangement joins TRBV11-3 to TRBJ1-4, with D tentatively TRBD1 (6 bases). CDR3 length: 13 residues. CDR1 and CDR2 (germline): SGHNT, YENEEA. V lost 8 bases to trimming and J lost 10 bases, with 17 bases between them.